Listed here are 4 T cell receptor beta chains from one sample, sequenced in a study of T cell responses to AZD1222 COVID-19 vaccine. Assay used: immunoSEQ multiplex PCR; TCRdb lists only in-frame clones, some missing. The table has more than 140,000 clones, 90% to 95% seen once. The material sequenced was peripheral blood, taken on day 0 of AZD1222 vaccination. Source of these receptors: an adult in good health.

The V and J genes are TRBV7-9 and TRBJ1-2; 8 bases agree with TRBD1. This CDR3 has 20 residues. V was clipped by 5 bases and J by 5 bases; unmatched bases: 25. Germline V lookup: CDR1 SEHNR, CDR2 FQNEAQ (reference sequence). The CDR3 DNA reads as TGTGCCAGCAGCATCCCCCACCGGGGACAGGAAGGCCCCACTACATATGGCTACACCTTC. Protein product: CASSIPHRGQEGPTTYGYTF.

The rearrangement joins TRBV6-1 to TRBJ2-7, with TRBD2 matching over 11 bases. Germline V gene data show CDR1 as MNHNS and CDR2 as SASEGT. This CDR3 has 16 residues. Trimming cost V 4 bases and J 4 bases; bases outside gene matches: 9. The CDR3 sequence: CASSGMSGTSGYEQYF. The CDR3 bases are TGTGCCAGCAGTGGGATGTCCGGGACTAGCGGTTACGAGCAGTACTTC.

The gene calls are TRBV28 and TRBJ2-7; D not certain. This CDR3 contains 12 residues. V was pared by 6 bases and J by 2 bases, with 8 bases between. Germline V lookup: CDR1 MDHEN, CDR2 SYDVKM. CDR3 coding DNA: TGTGCCAGCAGCCAAGGAGCCTACGAGCAGTACTTC. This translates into CASSQGAYEQYF.

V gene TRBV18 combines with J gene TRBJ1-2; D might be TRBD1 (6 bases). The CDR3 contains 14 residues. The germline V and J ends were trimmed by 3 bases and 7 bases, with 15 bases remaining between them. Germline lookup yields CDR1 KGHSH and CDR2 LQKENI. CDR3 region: CASSPTEGEGGYTF. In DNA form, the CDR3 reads TGTGCCAGCTCACCGACCGAGGGGGAGGGTGGCTACACCTTC.